Below, 10 T cell receptor beta chains from the same sample are listed, as sequenced in a study of tumor-infiltrating lymphocytes in primary liver carcinoma. Constant-region priming of roughly 490 ng total RNA yielded TCR beta cDNA. Employing slightly modified ARM-PCR, three nested multiplex PCR rounds were run, and these gave rise to the TCR beta libraries. Primers for the first two PCR rounds were TRBV1-TRBV30 forward primers and a C-beta reverse primer (roughly 10 cycles per round). TCRdb itself ran the multiplex PCR reads through MiXCR, one entry per CDR3 protein. The table lists roughly 45,000 distinct CDR3 sequences, 65% to 80% of them singletons. Joint extraction of RNA and DNA used about 17-33 mg of bulk tissue that was unsorted. Specimen: liver tumor tissue from sampling region 5. Subset here: tumor region T5, tumor centre. These TCRs come from a man aged 40-49 years with primary liver carcinoma and hepatitis B virus infection.

This chain uses TRBV4-1 with TRBJ2-1; D possibly corresponds to TRBD2 (6 bases). The CDR3 sequence is 16 residues long. CDR1 and CDR2 (germline): MGHRA, YSYEKL. The V end was cut by 3 bases, the J end by 5 bases, with 17 bases between. The CDR3 region is CASSHAKRELHNEQFF. CDR3 nucleotides: TGCGCCAGCAGCCACGCGAAACGGGAGCTGCACAATGAGCAGTTCTTC.

The table lists this clonotype with many counts. The genes are TRBV19 and TRBJ2-5; D is uncertain. The CDR3 consists of 12 residues. From germline, CDR1 is LNHDA and CDR2 SQIVND (reference sequence). Trimming stripped 8 bases from V and 5 bases from J, with 12 bases between. The CDR3 DNA follows: TGTGCCAGTCGCCAATCTGGGGAGACCCAGTACTTC. It yields the protein CASRQSGETQYF.

Concerning this clonotype itself: The junction shows a germline mismatch at one end, possibly a read error. V gene TRBV6-5 combines with J gene TRBJ1-2; unclear D gene. In germline, CDR1 is MNHEY, CDR2 SVGAGI. This CDR3 comprises 12 residues. The CDR3 bases are TGTGCCAACAGTTACTCAGGCTATTGCTACACGTTC. It encodes CANSYSGYCYTF.

This clonotype was picked up one time. A much larger clone differs from this one at a single base, so this may be a read error. V is TRBV7-9 and J is TRBJ1-1, with D maybe TRBD1 (6 bases). Germline lookup yields CDR1 SEHNR and CDR2 FQNEAQ (reference sequence). This CDR3 has 14 amino acids. CDR3 loop: CASSSPVRDTEASF. CDR3 DNA sequence: TGTGCCAGCAGCTCCCCAGTTAGGGACACTGAAGCTTCCTTT.

As regards this clonotype: A read error may be the cause here, since a much bigger clone is one base away. The chain joins TRBV12-3 or TRBV12-4 to TRBJ2-7; D is perhaps TRBD1 (6 bases). V was clipped by 6 bases and J by 6 bases, with 18 bases between them. The CDR3 spans 14 residues. The chain's CDR3 is CASRTGPTAGEQYF. DNA for the CDR3: TGTGCCAGCAGGACAGGACCCACCGCCGGCGAGCAGTACTTC.

This sequence joins TRBV7-9 and TRBJ2-7, with a possible D match to TRBD2 (5 bases). Germline V CDR1 and CDR2: SEHNR, FQNEAQ (reference sequence). Trimming took off 5 bases at V and 7 bases at J, with 9 bases between the two ends. The CDR3 runs 11 residues. CDR3 DNA sequence: TGTGCCAGCAGCGATACTAGGGAGCAGTACTTC. Amino acid sequence: CASSDTREQYF. Full variable domain (rest looked up from reference TRBV7-9 and TRBJ2-7): DTGVSQNPRHKITKRGQNVTFRCDPISEHNRLYWYRQTLGQGPEFLTYFQNEAQLEKSRLLSDRFSAERPKGSFSTLEIQRTEQGDSAMYLCASSDTREQYFGPGTRLTVT.

The chain joins TRBV5-1 to TRBJ1-2; 7 bases agree with TRBD1. Germline V lookup: CDR1 SGHRS, CDR2 YFSETQ. The CDR3 is 16 amino acids. The CDR3 reads CASGQRSTGTVYGYTF. CDR3 sequence (DNA): TGCGCTAGCGGCCAAAGGAGTACCGGGACAGTCTATGGCTACACCTTC. Full variable domain (missing parts from reference TRBV5-1 and TRBJ1-2): KAGVTQTPRYLIKTRGQQVTLSCSPISGHRSVSWYQQTPGQGLQFLFEYFSETQRNKGNFPGRFSGRQFSNSRSEMNVSTLELGDSALYLCASGQRSTGTVYGYTFGSGTRLTVV.

This clonotype was seen a few times. The V gene is TRBV7-2, the J gene TRBJ2-1; 10 nucleotides match TRBD2. CDR1 SGHTA and CDR2 FQGNSA come from the germline V gene. The junction had 12 bases not matched to a gene; V was cut back by 5 bases and J by 8 bases. The CDR3 contains 16 residues. The CDR3 DNA reads as TGTGCCAGCAGCCGAGTCAACCTAGCGGGAGAAGATGAGCAGTTCTTC. Amino acids: CASSRVNLAGEDEQFF.

Concerning this clonotype itself: Relative to the germline gene, one junction end is altered; a read error may explain this. The chain carries TRBV11-3 and TRBJ2-2, with D tentatively TRBD2 (6 bases). This CDR3 has 14 amino acids. Germline-derived CDR1 and CDR2 are SGHNT and YENEEA. In nucleotides, the CDR3 is TGTACCAGTAGCTTTAGCCTAGCGTCCGGGGAGCTGTTTTTT. It codes for CTSSFSLASGELFF.

This chain links TRBV6-1 with TRBJ2-1; the D gene is possibly TRBD2 (6 bases). There are 15 residues in the CDR3. CDR1 is MNHNS, CDR2 SASEGT, per germline. V lost 7 bases and J 3 bases, leaving 16 bases between the germline ends. Here the CDR3 reads CASMACPSDYNEQFF. CDR3 nucleotides: TGTGCCAGCATGGCATGCCCTAGCGACTACAATGAGCAGTTCTTC.